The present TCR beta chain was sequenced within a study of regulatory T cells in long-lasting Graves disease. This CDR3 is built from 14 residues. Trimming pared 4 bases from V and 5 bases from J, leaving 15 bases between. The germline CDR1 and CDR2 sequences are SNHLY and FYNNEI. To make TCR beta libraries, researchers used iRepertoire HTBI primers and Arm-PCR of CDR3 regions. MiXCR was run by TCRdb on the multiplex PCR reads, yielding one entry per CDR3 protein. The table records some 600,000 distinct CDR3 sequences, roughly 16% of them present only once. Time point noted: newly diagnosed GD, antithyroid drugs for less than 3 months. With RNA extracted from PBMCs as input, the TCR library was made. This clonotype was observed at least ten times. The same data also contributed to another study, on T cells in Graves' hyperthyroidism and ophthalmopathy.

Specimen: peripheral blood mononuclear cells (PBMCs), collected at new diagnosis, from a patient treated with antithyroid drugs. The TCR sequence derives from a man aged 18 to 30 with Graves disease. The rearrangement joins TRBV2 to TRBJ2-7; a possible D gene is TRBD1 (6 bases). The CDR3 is CASSGLRGIDEQYF. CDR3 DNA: TGTGCCAGCAGTGGACTCAGGGGAATCGACGAGCAGTACTTC. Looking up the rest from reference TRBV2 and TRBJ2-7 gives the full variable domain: EPEVTQTPSHQVTQMGQEVILRCVPISNHLYFYWYRQILGQKVEFLVSFYNNEISEKSEIFDDQFSVERPDGSNFTLKIRSTKLEDSAMYFCASSGLRGIDEQYFGPGTRLTVT.